The clone carrying this T cell receptor beta chain has just a few counts. The antigen remains unidentified. An end of the junction differs from the germline gene, which may be a read error. This sample was taken from a study of blood T cells in healthy people across ages. Per germline, CDR1 KGHSH and CDR2 LQKENI. The CDR3 runs to 16 residues. A J-beta primer mix and a sample-barcoded 5' primer were used in a second PCR of roughly 6 to 12 cycles. TCRdb ran MiXCR on the 5' RACE reads and lists one entry per CDR3 protein. In the table there are about 760,000 distinct CDR3 sequences, roughly 25% of which are singletons. General study findings and limits: While age rose, TCR beta diversity per million T cells dropped in a roughly linear way.

This same sample was also taken into another study, of T cells of mothers and their children.

The TCR comes from a boy younger than 18 in good health. The sample was blood. The chain uses TRBV18 and TRBJ2-4; possible D gene TRBD1, 5 bases. CDR3 nucleotide sequence: TGCGCCAGCTCATCAATTAAAGACAGCCATCTAAACATTCAGTACTTC. Translation: CASSSIKDSHLNIQYF.